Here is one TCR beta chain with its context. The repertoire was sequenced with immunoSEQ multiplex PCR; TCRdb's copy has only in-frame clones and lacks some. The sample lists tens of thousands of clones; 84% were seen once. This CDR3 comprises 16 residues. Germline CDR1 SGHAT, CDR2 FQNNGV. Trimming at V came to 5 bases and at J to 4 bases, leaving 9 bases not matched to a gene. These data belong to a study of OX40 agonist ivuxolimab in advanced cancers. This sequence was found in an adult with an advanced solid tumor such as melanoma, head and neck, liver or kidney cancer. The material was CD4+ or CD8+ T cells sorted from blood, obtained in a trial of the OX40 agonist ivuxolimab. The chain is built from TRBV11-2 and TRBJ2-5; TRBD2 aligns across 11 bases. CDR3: CASSPRRLAGRETQYF. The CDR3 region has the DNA TGTGCCAGCAGCCCACGCCGACTAGCGGGGAGAGAGACCCAGTACTTC.